These 27 T cell receptor beta chains originate from one sample sequenced in a study of blood T cell repertoires in COVID-19. The protocol was immunoSEQ multiplex PCR, while the TCRdb copy is restricted to in-frame clones and leaves out a portion. Among 85,000 to 110,000 clones, 89% were seen once, and the ten largest hold approximately 3.5%. Sequenced material: peripheral blood. The receptors stem from a woman aged 55-70 years with acute or convalescent COVID-19.

The chain carries TRBV9 and TRBJ2-1; D possibly corresponds to TRBD2 (6 bases). There are 13 residues in the CDR3. Germline assignment: CDR1 SGDLS and CDR2 YYNGEE. Trimming cost V 0 bases and J 10 bases, with 11 bases left between them. The CDR3 sequence: CASSVEVGGEQFF. CDR3 DNA: TGTGCCAGCAGCGTAGAAGTGGGGGGAGAGCAGTTCTTC.

The chain is built from TRBV19 and TRBJ1-5; TRBD1 aligns across 12 bases. Germline CDR1 reads LNHDA; CDR2 reads SQIVND (reference sequence). The CDR3 is made up of 16 amino acids. Unmatched junction bases numbered 9, after V lost 5 bases and J lost 7 bases. In nucleotides, the CDR3 is TGTGCCAGTAGTGAGGGACAGGGGGCGTCAAGACAGCCCCAGCATTTT. As protein: CASSEGQGASRQPQHF.

The chain combines TRBV7-8 with TRBJ2-7; 8 bases agree with TRBD1. With V trimmed by 3 bases and J by 2 bases, 3 bases remained unmatched. There are 14 residues in the CDR3. The V gene's germline CDR1 is SGHVS and CDR2 FQNEAQ. CDR3 sequence reads: CASSLGQATYEQYF. The CDR3 bases are TGTGCCAGCAGCTTGGGACAGGCCACCTACGAGCAGTACTTC.

J is TRBJ1-1 and V is TRBV19; perhaps TRBD1 as D (5 bases). Trimming removed 6 bases from V and 11 bases from J, with 13 bases in between. Per the germline V gene, CDR1 is LNHDA and CDR2 is SQIVND (reference sequence). The CDR3 is made up of 11 amino acids. The chain's CDR3 is CASSQGTAAFF. CDR3 DNA: TGTGCCAGTAGCCAGGGCACAGCGGCTTTCTTT.

The CDR3 DNA reads TGTGCCAGCAGCTTAGATCCGGGGTGGACTAGCGGAGACAATGAGCAGTTCTTC. Translation: CASSLDPGWTSGDNEQFF. V gene TRBV11-2 combines with J gene TRBJ2-1; 10 bases are a match to TRBD2. The trim removed 0 bases at V and 5 bases at J, leaving 10 bases unmatched. The CDR3 has 18 amino acids. Germline loops: CDR1 SGHAT, CDR2 FQNNGV. Full variable domain (outside the CDR3, taken from reference TRBV11-2 and TRBJ2-1): EAGVAQSPRYKIIEKRQSVAFWCNPISGHATLYWYQQILGQGPKLLIQFQNNGVVDDSQLPKDRFSAERLKGVDSTLKIQPAKLEDSAVYLCASSLDPGWTSGDNEQFFGPGTRLTVL.

The chain has TRBV3-1 (or the pseudogene TRBV3-2) and TRBJ2-7; 8 bases match TRBD2. The CDR3 sequence is 16 residues long. V trimming: 2 bases; J trimming: 4 bases; junction bases outside the gene matches: 10. CDR1 is LGHDT, CDR2 YNNKEL, per germline (reference sequence). CDR3 bases: TGTGCCAGCAGCCAACGTGGTTCGAGCGGGAGTTACGAGCAGTACTTC. Protein sequence: CASSQRGSSGSYEQYF.

The chain is built from TRBV5-6 and TRBJ2-3; 11 bases align to TRBD2. This CDR3 contains 19 residues. The V segment lost 4 bases and the J segment 4 bases; nucleotides outside the gene matches: 17. Germline CDR1 and CDR2: SGHDT and YYEEEE. CDR3 amino acids: CASSTTSGSGGSRPDTQYF. As DNA, the CDR3 is TGTGCCAGCAGCACCACTAGCGGGAGTGGTGGATCTCGTCCAGATACGCAGTATTTT.

This clone was found once. This chain uses TRBV7-3 with TRBJ2-1, with TRBD2 identical over 12 bases. Germline trimming cut 5 bases from V and 8 bases from J; bases unmatched to any gene: 7. Germline CDR1 and CDR2: SGHTA and FQGTGA. The CDR3 spans 15 residues. CDR3 DNA: TGTGCCAGCAGCCCAGGACTAGCGGGAAGCGATGAGCAGTTCTTC. This codes for CASSPGLAGSDEQFF.

V usage is TRBV21-1 and J usage is TRBJ1-1; no check of the table's D call, TRBD1, against the DNA was made. TRBV21-1 is described as a pseudogene. CDR3 length: 14 residues. The CDR3 DNA reads as TGTGCCAGCAGCAAAAAGACAGGGGACACTGAAGCTTTCTTT. Its translation: CASSKKTGDTEAFF.

This clone was seen a single time. This chain joins TRBV24-1 and TRBJ2-7; 7 bases map to TRBD2. J was trimmed by 4 bases and V by 0 bases; bases with no gene match: 8. Germline CDR1 is KGHDR and CDR2 is SFDVKD. The length of the CDR3 is 16 residues. The CDR3 DNA reads TGTGCCACCAGTGATTTGCGGGGACTACGGACTTACGAGCAGTACGTC. It codes for CATSDLRGLRTYEQYV.

The chain uses TRBV29-1 and TRBJ1-1; tentative D call: TRBD1 (6 bases). Germline V gene data show CDR1 as SQVTM and CDR2 as ANQGSEA. The length of the CDR3 is 12 residues. The V end lost 6 bases, the J end lost 6 bases, and 14 bases lay between the germline ends. CDR3 sequence (DNA): TGCAGCGTCGAGGGGGGGAGGGCTGAAGCTTTCTTT. Translation: CSVEGGRAEAFF.

The J gene is TRBJ2-7, the V gene TRBV19; D gene unclear. Germline V gene sequence: CDR1 LNHDA, CDR2 SQIVND (reference sequence). There are 16 residues in the CDR3. Trimming removed 4 bases from V and 2 bases from J, with 18 bases in between. The CDR3 region is CASSTALGSYPYEQYV. CDR3 DNA: TGTGCCAGTAGTACAGCCCTAGGCAGTTACCCCTACGAGCAGTACGTC.

The J gene is TRBJ1-4, the V gene TRBV18, with 9 bases lining up with TRBD1. Losses at the gene ends were 3 bases for V and 7 bases for J; bases not matched to a gene: 9. The germline V gene encodes CDR1 KGHSH and CDR2 LQKENI. The CDR3 is made up of 16 amino acids. The CDR3: CASSPFGDRVGEKLFF. Here the CDR3 DNA reads TGTGCCAGCTCACCTTTTGGGGACAGGGTCGGTGAAAAACTGTTTTTT.

This chain links TRBV29-1 with TRBJ2-3; D perhaps matches TRBD2 (7 bases). The CDR3 length is 15 residues. The germline gives CDR1 SQVTM, CDR2 ANQGSEA. V was shortened by 0 bases and J by 1 base, with 11 bases between the two germline ends. CDR3 amino acids: CSVEDRGGGTDTQYF. The CDR3 DNA reads as TGCAGCGTTGAAGATAGAGGGGGGGGCACAGATACGCAGTATTTT.

V and J are TRBV18 and TRBJ2-7; TRBD1 agrees at 8 bases. Germline V lookup: CDR1 KGHSH, CDR2 LQKENI. The J segment lost 2 bases and the V segment lost 6 bases, leaving 6 bases of the junction unmatched. The CDR3 has 14 residues. CDR3 DNA sequence: TGTGCCAGCTCCCGGTCGGACAGGGCCTACGAGCAGTACGTC. It specifies CASSRSDRAYEQYV.

The chain combines TRBV27 with TRBJ2-1, with D possibly TRBD1 on 6 matching bases. The CDR3 is made up of 11 amino acids. Trimming left V 8 bases short and J 10 bases short, with 12 bases between. Germline V gene data show CDR1 as MNHEY and CDR2 as SMNVEV (reference sequence). The DNA of the CDR3 is TGTGCCAGCGGGCGCGACAGGGAGCAGTTCTTC. Its translation: CASGRDREQFF.

This clone was counted a few times. This sequence joins TRBV29-1 and TRBJ2-3, with D tentatively TRBD2 (5 bases). V was clipped by 4 bases and J by 6 bases, with 8 bases between them. CDR3 length equals 11 residues. Looked up from germline, CDR1 is SQVTM and CDR2 is ANQGSEA. The CDR3 DNA reads TGCAGCGTTGCTCCGGGGGATACGCAGTATTTT. This sequence encodes CSVAPGDTQYF.

The rearrangement links TRBV19 to TRBJ1-2; D not certain. This CDR3 has 15 residues. The germline V gene has CDR1 LNHDA and CDR2 SQIVND (reference sequence). Trimming took 4 bases from V and 0 from J, leaving 12 bases between them. CDR3 nucleotides: TGTGCCAGTAGTAATCCAGGCACAGCTAACTATGGCTACACCTTC. This encodes CASSNPGTANYGYTF.

The J gene is TRBJ2-6, the V gene TRBV28; the D gene is possibly TRBD2 (5 bases). Trimming left V 4 bases short and J 0 bases short, with 7 bases between. CDR1 and CDR2 (germline): MDHEN, SYDVKM. The CDR3 runs 15 residues. For the CDR3, the DNA is TGTGCCAGCAGTTCTGGGAGCTCTGGGGCCAACGTCCTGACTTTC. As protein: CASSSGSSGANVLTF.

V gene TRBV10-2 combines with J gene TRBJ2-1; the D gene is possibly TRBD2 (5 bases). Trimming stripped 4 bases from V and 9 bases from J, with 10 bases between. This CDR3 comprises 12 residues. Germline-derived CDR1 and CDR2 are WSHSY and SAAADI. The DNA for the CDR3 is TGCGCCAGCAGTGTGGGAGCCGGTGAGCAGTTCTTC. It translates to CASSVGAGEQFF.

The chain joins TRBV7-9 to TRBJ2-2, with D maybe TRBD2 (6 bases). The CDR3 loop spans 13 amino acids. Per the germline V gene, CDR1 is SEHNR and CDR2 is FQNEAQ (reference sequence). V lost 11 bases, J lost 2 bases, and 12 bases lay in between. Written as DNA, the CDR3 is TGTGCCGGCGGGGCAGGCAACACCGGGGAGCTGTTTTTT. Its translation: CAGGAGNTGELFF.

The chain uses TRBV18 and TRBJ1-1; TRBD1 is a possible D gene (6 bases). This CDR3 contains 14 residues. Germline V gene data show CDR1 as KGHSH and CDR2 as LQKENI. Trimming took 2 bases from V and 3 from J, leaving 10 bases between them. CDR3: CASSPSAGDTEAFF. CDR3 nucleotides: TGTGCCAGCTCACCATCGGCAGGGGACACTGAAGCTTTCTTT.

The rearrangement joins TRBV9 to TRBJ2-5; 10 bases are a match to TRBD1. The CDR3 contains 15 residues. The V gene end was trimmed by 4 bases and the J gene end by 5 bases; junction bases not matched to a gene: 8. CDR1 and CDR2 (germline): SGDLS, YYNGEE. CDR3 sequence reads: CASSSTGQGLETQYF. The DNA of the CDR3 is TGTGCCAGCAGCTCCACGGGACAGGGGCTGGAGACCCAGTACTTC.

This chain joins TRBV5-1 and TRBJ2-1; 13 bases align to TRBD2. The CDR3 has 15 residues. V trimming: 4 bases; J trimming: 10 bases; junction bases outside the gene matches: 8. Germline V gene lookup returns CDR1 SGHRS and CDR2 YFSETQ. CDR3 amino acids: CASSTTSGRAKEQFF. The CDR3 nucleotides read TGCGCCAGCAGCACCACTAGCGGGAGGGCCAAGGAGCAGTTCTTC.

V and J are TRBV9 and TRBJ2-7; TRBD1 agrees at 11 bases. V lost 0 bases, J lost 3 bases, and 2 bases stayed unmatched. CDR3 length: 15 amino acids. Germline V lookup: CDR1 SGDLS, CDR2 YYNGEE. The DNA of the CDR3 is TGTGCCAGCAGCGTAGACGGGACAGGGGGCTACGAGCAGTACTTC. Translating it yields CASSVDGTGGYEQYF.

The chain recombines TRBV27 with TRBJ2-5, with 12 bases that match TRBD2. Germline V gene lookup returns CDR1 MNHEY and CDR2 SMNVEV (reference sequence). The CDR3 spans 18 residues. Trimming removed 5 bases from V and 5 bases from J; junction bases left unmatched: 15. Here the CDR3 DNA reads TGTGCCAGCAGTCCCCGAGTCCGGCTAGCGGGAGGGGCGGAGACCCAGTACTTC. As protein: CASSPRVRLAGGAETQYF.

The chain carries TRBV10-2 and TRBJ1-5, with 7 bases lining up with TRBD1. The junction had 7 bases not matched to a gene; V was cut back by 4 bases and J by 7 bases. Germline values: CDR1 WSHSY, CDR2 SAAADI. This CDR3 is built from 14 residues. The CDR3 loop reads CASSVDRVRQPQHF. The CDR3 nucleotides read TGCGCCAGCAGTGTTGACAGGGTACGCCAGCCCCAGCATTTT.